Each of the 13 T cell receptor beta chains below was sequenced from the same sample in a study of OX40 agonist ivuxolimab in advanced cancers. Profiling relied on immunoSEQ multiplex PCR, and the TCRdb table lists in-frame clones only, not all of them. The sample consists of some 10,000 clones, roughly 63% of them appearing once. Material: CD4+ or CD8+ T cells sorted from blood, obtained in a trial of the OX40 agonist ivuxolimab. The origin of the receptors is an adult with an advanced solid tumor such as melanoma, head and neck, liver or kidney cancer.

Here the CDR3 DNA reads TGTGCCAGCAGCTTAAGAGACGGTATATTTTTT. As protein: CASSLRDGIFF. This chain uses TRBV11-2 with TRBJ1-4; D unclear. V was shortened by 2 bases and J by 17 bases, with 12 bases between the two germline ends. The CDR3 loop spans 11 amino acids. Germline CDR1 reads SGHAT; CDR2 reads FQNNGV.

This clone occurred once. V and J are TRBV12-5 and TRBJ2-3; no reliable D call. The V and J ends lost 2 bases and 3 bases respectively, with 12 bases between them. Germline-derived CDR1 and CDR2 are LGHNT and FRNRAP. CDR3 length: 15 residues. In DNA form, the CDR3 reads TGTGCTAGTGGTTTGCCCTGGACGGAAACAGATACGCAGTATTTT. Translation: CASGLPWTETDTQYF.

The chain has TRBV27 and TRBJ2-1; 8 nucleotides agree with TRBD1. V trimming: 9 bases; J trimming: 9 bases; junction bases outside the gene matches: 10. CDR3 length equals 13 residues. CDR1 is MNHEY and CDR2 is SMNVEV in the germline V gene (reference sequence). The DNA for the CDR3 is TGTGCCAGTTCCGACAGGGGCTTCGGTGAGCAGTTCTTC. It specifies CASSDRGFGEQFF.

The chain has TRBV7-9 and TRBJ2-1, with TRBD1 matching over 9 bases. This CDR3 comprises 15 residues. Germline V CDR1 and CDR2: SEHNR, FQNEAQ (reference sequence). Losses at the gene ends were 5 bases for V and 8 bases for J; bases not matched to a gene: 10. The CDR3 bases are TGTGCCAGCAGCCCCGGGACAGGGAAGACGGATGAGCAGTTCTTC. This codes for CASSPGTGKTDEQFF.

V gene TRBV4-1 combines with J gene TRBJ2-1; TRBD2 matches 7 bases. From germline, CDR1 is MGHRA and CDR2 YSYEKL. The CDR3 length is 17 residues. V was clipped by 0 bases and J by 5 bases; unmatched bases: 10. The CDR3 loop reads CASSQELGLAENNEQFF. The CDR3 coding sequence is TGCGCCAGCAGCCAAGAGCTGGGGCTAGCGGAAAACAATGAGCAGTTCTTC.

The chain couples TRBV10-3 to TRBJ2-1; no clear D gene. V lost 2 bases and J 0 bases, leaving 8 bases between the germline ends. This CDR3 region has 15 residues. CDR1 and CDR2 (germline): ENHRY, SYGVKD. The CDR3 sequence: CAISEENPSYNEQFF. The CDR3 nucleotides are TGTGCCATCAGTGAGGAGAACCCCTCCTACAATGAGCAGTTCTTC.

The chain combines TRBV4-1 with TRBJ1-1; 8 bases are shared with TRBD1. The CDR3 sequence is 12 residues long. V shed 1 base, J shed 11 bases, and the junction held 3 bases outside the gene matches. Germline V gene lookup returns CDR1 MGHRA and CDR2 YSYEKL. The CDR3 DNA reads TGCGCCAGCAGCCAAGTCAGGGGGCCGGCTTTCTTT. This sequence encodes CASSQVRGPAFF.

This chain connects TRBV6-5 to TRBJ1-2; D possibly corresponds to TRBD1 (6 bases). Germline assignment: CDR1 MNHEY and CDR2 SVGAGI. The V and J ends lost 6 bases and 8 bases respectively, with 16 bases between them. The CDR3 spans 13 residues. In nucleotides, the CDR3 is TGTGCCAGCAGCCTAAACAGGGCGTCGGGCTACACCTTC. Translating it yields CASSLNRASGYTF.

CDR3 amino acids: CASSSTGSNNEQFF. CDR3 in DNA: TGTGCCAGCAGTTCAACCGGGAGCAACAATGAGCAGTTCTTC. This chain uses TRBV27 with TRBJ2-1; weak D call: TRBD2 (6 bases). The CDR3 contains 14 residues. The V and J ends lost 4 bases and 5 bases respectively, with 12 bases between them. Per germline, CDR1 MNHEY and CDR2 SMNVEV (reference sequence).

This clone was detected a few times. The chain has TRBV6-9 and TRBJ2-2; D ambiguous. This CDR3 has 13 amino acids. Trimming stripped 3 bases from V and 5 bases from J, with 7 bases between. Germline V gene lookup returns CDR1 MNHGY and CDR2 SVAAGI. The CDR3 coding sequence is TGTGCCAGCAGTTACGAGTGGACCGGGGAGCTGTTTTTT. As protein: CASSYEWTGELFF.

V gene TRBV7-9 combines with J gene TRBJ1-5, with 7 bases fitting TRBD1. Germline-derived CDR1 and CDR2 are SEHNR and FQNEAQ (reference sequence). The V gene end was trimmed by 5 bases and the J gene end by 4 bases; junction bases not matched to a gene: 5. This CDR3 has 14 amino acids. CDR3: CASSKGQLNQPQHF. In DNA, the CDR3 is TGTGCCAGCAGCAAGGGACAGTTAAATCAGCCCCAGCATTTT.

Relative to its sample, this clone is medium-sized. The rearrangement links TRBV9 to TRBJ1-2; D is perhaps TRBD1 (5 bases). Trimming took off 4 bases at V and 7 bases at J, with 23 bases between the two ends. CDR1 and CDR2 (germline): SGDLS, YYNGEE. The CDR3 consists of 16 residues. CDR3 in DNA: TGTGCCAGCAGCTCATCCCCCAGGGAGCCCGCTTTTGGCTACACCTTC. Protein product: CASSSSPREPAFGYTF.

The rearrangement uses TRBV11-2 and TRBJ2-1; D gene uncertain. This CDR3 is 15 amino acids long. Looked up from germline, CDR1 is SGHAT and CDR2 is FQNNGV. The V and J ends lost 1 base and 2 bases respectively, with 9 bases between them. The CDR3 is CASSLASATYNEQFF. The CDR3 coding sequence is TGTGCCAGCAGCTTAGCCAGCGCGACCTACAATGAGCAGTTCTTC.